These 24 T cell receptor beta chains share one sample of origin, sequenced in a study of molecular identifiers for immune sequencing clone quantification. TCRdb processed the PCR reads anew with MiXCR; each CDR3 protein has one entry. The sample holds 60,000 to 70,000 distinct CDR3 sequences, less than 20% seen once. The sequenced sample consisted of naive CD8+ T cells from blood, with Jurkat cell RNA spiked in. Described subset: FACS-sorted CD8+CD4-CCR7+CD45RA+ naive T cells. The source is a human donor in good health. Some libraries in this study had Jurkat cell RNA spiked in.

Regarding this clonotype: This may stem from a read error, because a much larger clone lies one nucleotide away. The rearrangement joins TRBV6-1 to TRBJ2-2; no firm D call. The length of the CDR3 is 14 residues. The germline V gene has CDR1 MNHNS and CDR2 SASEGT. CDR3 in amino acids: CASGDMANTGELFF. DNA for the CDR3: TGTGCCAGCGGTGATATGGCGAACACCGGGGAGCTGTTTTTT.

Ten or more counts support this clonotype. The chain uses TRBV28 and TRBJ1-1; D gene uncertain. This CDR3 is built from 13 residues. V was cut by 6 bases and J by 2 bases, with 10 bases left in between. Germline CDR1 and CDR2: MDHEN and SYDVKM. The DNA for the CDR3 is TGTGCCAGCAGCCCCGCCGGTAACACTGAAGCTTTCTTT. This codes for CASSPAGNTEAFF.

This clonotype was detected once. A read error may produce the germline difference seen at one junction end. The rearrangement uses TRBV7-2 and TRBJ1-4; unclear D gene. Germline assignment: CDR1 SGHTA and CDR2 FQGNSA. CDR3 length equals 16 residues. The CDR3, as DNA: TGTGCCTGCAGCCTGCGCTACAGCCCAACTAATGAAAAACTGTTTTTT. Encoded protein: CACSLRYSPTNEKLFF.

As concerns this clonotype: A read error may be the cause here, since a much bigger clone is one base away. This sequence joins TRBV19 and TRBJ2-7, with D tentatively TRBD1 (6 bases). Germline V lookup: CDR1 LNHDA, CDR2 SQIVND (reference sequence). CDR3 length: 15 amino acids. The CDR3 region is CASSIGTGSSCEQYF. The CDR3 nucleotides are TGTGCCAGTAGTATAGGAACAGGGTCATCCTGCGAGCAGTACTTC.

As regards this clonotype: A much larger clone differs by one base, so this may be a read error. The chain recombines TRBV28 with TRBJ2-1; 10 positions match TRBD2. Germline lookup yields CDR1 MDHEN and CDR2 SYDVKM. The CDR3 contains 15 residues. The CDR3 DNA sequence: TGTGCCAGCAGTTTCCTAGCGGGAGCCCAAAATGAGCGGTTCTTC. Protein product: CASSFLAGAQNERFF.

This clonotype was found many times. V usage is TRBV7-6 and J usage is TRBJ1-3; the match to TRBD1 covers 10 bases. There are 18 residues in the CDR3. In germline, CDR1 is SGHVS, CDR2 FNYEAQ. V lost 6 bases, J lost 0 bases, and 11 bases stayed unmatched. CDR3 residues: CASSWTGTGDPSGNTIYF. CDR3 in DNA: TGTGCCAGCAGTTGGACCGGGACAGGGGATCCCTCTGGAAACACCATATATTTT.

Ten or more counts support this clonotype. The chain links TRBV2 to TRBJ1-5; 7 bases fit TRBD1. The CDR3 has 14 residues. Germline V gives CDR1 SNHLY, CDR2 FYNNEI. V lost 6 bases, J lost 2 bases, and 4 bases stayed unmatched. The CDR3 spells CASRPTGGNQPQHF. The CDR3 region has the DNA TGTGCCAGCAGGCCAACAGGGGGCAATCAGCCCCAGCATTTT.

This chain uses TRBV4-1 with TRBJ2-3, with 11 bases identical to TRBD2. J gave up 0 bases and V 2 bases, and 10 bases lay outside the gene matches. Per germline, CDR1 MGHRA and CDR2 YSYEKL. The CDR3 contains 19 residues. The CDR3 protein is CASSQTTSGTTTSTDTQYF. The CDR3 DNA reads TGCGCCAGCAGCCAAACGACTAGCGGGACTACTACTAGCACAGATACGCAGTATTTT.

This clonotype was observed many times. The chain couples TRBV4-3 to TRBJ1-3; D gene ambiguous. The CDR3 is made up of 17 amino acids. CDR1 is LGHNA, CDR2 YSLEER, per germline. V was pared by 4 bases and J by 0 bases, with 16 bases between. In DNA, the CDR3 is TGCGCCAGCAGCCTCTCCCCCGGTAGGAACTCTGGAAACACCATATATTTT. Its translation is CASSLSPGRNSGNTIYF.

The J gene is TRBJ2-1, the V gene TRBV27; the match to TRBD2 covers 11 bases. The V and J ends lost 6 bases and 9 bases, in that order; junction bases with no gene match: 7. Germline V gene data show CDR1 as MNHEY and CDR2 as SMNVEV (reference sequence). The length of the CDR3 is 14 residues. This CDR3 reads CASSLAGGNGEQFF. CDR3 in DNA: TGTGCCAGCAGCCTAGCGGGAGGTAACGGTGAGCAGTTCTTC.

Concerning this clonotype itself: A read error is possible here, since a much larger clone lies one base away. The CDR3 DNA reads TGCAGTGCCTTCCACAGGGATCGTCTAGCCAAAAACATTCAGTACTTC. Protein: CSAFHRDRLAKNIQYF. The rearrangement links TRBV20-1 to TRBJ2-4, with D possibly being TRBD1 (6 bases). The CDR3 sequence is 16 residues long. V gave up 6 bases and J gave up 0 bases, with 18 bases separating them. CDR1 and CDR2 from the germline V gene are DFQATT and SNEGSKA (reference sequence).

For the CDR3, the DNA is TGTGCCAGCAGCGCGCAGGCCTGGGTAGACGGGAGCTCCTACGAGCAGTACTTC. It translates to CASSAQAWVDGSSYEQYF. This rearrangement joins TRBV7-9 to TRBJ2-7, with a weak D call TRBD2 (6 bases). This CDR3 is 18 amino acids long. V lost 5 bases to trimming and J lost 0 bases, with 23 bases between them. Germline V lookup: CDR1 SEHNR, CDR2 FQNEAQ (reference sequence).

In its sample, this clonotype was seen many times. The chain employs TRBV30 and TRBJ1-4; 10 bases fit TRBD1. Trimming removed 2 bases from V and 8 bases from J; junction bases left unmatched: 5. This CDR3 has 14 amino acids. In germline, CDR1 is GTSNPN, CDR2 SVGIG (reference sequence). CDR3 loop: CAWSPGQGIEKLFF. CDR3 sequence (DNA): TGTGCCTGGAGTCCGGGACAGGGGATAGAAAAACTGTTTTTT.

The chain joins TRBV27 to TRBJ2-7, with 11 nucleotides matching TRBD2. Germline lookup yields CDR1 MNHEY and CDR2 SMNVEV (reference sequence). CDR3 size: 18 residues. Trimming at V came to 0 bases and at J to 4 bases, leaving 11 bases not matched to a gene. CDR3 region: CASSLSGLAGDSFYEQYF. CDR3 DNA sequence: TGTGCCAGCAGTTTATCCGGACTAGCGGGCGATTCTTTTTACGAGCAGTACTTC.

As to this clonotype: This may arise from a read error, as a much more abundant clone is one base away. J is TRBJ2-7 and V is TRBV27; D tentatively reads TRBD1 or TRBD2 (6 bases each). This CDR3 has 15 amino acids. The V gene's germline CDR1 is MNHEY and CDR2 SMNVEV (reference sequence). The DNA of the CDR3 is TGTGCCTGCAGTTTGTCGGCCGGGGGACACTACGAGCAGTACTTC. This codes for CACSLSAGGHYEQYF.

This chain connects TRBV7-6 to TRBJ2-1, with 9 bases that match TRBD2. The V gene end was trimmed by 1 base and the J gene end by 6 bases; junction bases not matched to a gene: 10. CDR1 is SGHVS, CDR2 FNYEAQ, per germline. The CDR3 spans 17 residues. As DNA, the CDR3 is TGTGCCAGCAGCTTAGTAATGGCGGGACTAGCTAGCAATGAGCAGTTCTTC. Translation: CASSLVMAGLASNEQFF.

This clonotype has ten or more counts. This chain joins TRBV19 and TRBJ2-1, with 10 bases that match TRBD2. In germline, CDR1 is LNHDA, CDR2 SQIVND (reference sequence). V was clipped by 10 bases and J by 4 bases; unmatched bases: 4. CDR3 length: 13 amino acids. This CDR3 is CATTSGAYNEQFF. The CDR3 nucleotides are TGTGCCACAACTAGCGGGGCATACAATGAGCAGTTCTTC.

This clonotype was recorded at least ten times. The rearrangement uses TRBV7-2 and TRBJ2-4; no clear D. The CDR3 consists of 11 residues. The germline V gene encodes CDR1 SGHTA and CDR2 FQGNSA. Trimming removed 8 bases at V and 7 bases at J, with 9 bases between. CDR3 in amino acids: CASSWGNIQYF. Here the CDR3 DNA reads TGTGCCAGCTCTTGGGGTAACATTCAGTACTTC.

A remark on this clonotype: This clone may be a read error of a much larger clone one base away. The chain links TRBV29-1 to TRBJ2-7; 9 bases align to TRBD1. Per germline, CDR1 SQVTM and CDR2 ANQGSEA. The length of the CDR3 is 12 residues. The CDR3 coding sequence is TGCAGCGTGACAGGGGGGAGCTACGAGCAGTGCTTC. Translating it yields CSVTGGSYEQCF.

The sample holds many counts of this clonotype. The chain is built from TRBV6-6 and TRBJ2-1; D tentatively fits TRBD1 or TRBD2 (5 bases each). From germline, CDR1 is MNHNY and CDR2 SVGAGI (reference sequence). The CDR3 covers 14 residues. Between the trimmed V and J ends, which lost 6 bases and 9 bases, there was a span of 18 bases. CDR3: CASRRSTGLGEQFF. The CDR3 nucleotides read TGTGCCAGCAGGCGCTCCACGGGGCTGGGTGAGCAGTTCTTC.

This clonotype has more than one count but fewer than ten. A read error may be the cause here, since a much bigger clone is one base away. V usage is TRBV5-1 and J usage is TRBJ2-5; no clear D. In germline, CDR1 is SGHRS, CDR2 YFSETQ. The V end was cut by 6 bases, the J end by 9 bases, with 18 bases between. The CDR3 runs to 13 residues. CDR3 sequence (DNA): TGCGCCAGCAAGGTCTTACCAGAGAAGGCCCAGTACTTC. As protein: CASKVLPEKAQYF.

This clonotype was seen a few times. Possible read error: a much larger clone is one base away. This likely comes from a read error, as the CDR3 has no conserved phenylalanine or tryptophan at its end. The chain uses TRBV4-3 and TRBJ2-7; tentative D call: TRBD1 (6 bases). The germline V gene encodes CDR1 LGHNA and CDR2 YSLEER. The CDR3 consists of 15 residues. Trimming removed 0 bases at V and 1 base at J, with 10 bases between. DNA for the CDR3: TGCGCCAGCAGCCAAGACACAGGGCCTTCCTACGAGCAGTACCTC. Encoded protein: CASSQDTGPSYEQYL.

The genes are TRBV7-6 and TRBJ2-1; D unresolved. This CDR3 region has 15 residues. Trimming left V 0 bases short and J 5 bases short, with 11 bases between. Per the germline V gene, CDR1 is SGHVS and CDR2 is FNYEAQ. The CDR3 sequence is CASSLAYDGHNEQFF. Written as DNA, the CDR3 is TGTGCCAGCAGCTTAGCGTACGACGGGCACAATGAGCAGTTCTTC. Using reference TRBV7-6 and TRBJ2-1 for the parts outside the CDR3, the full variable domain is GAGVSQSPRYKVTKRGQDVALRCDPISGHVSLYWYRQALGQGPEFLTYFNYEAQQDKSGLPNDRFSAERPEGSISTLTIQRTEQRDSAMYRCASSLAYDGHNEQFFGPGTRLTVL.

This clonotype was seen many times. The V and J genes are TRBV11-2 and TRBJ2-1, with D maybe TRBD2 (6 bases). CDR1 and CDR2 (germline): SGHAT, FQNNGV. The V end lost 5 bases, the J end lost 5 bases, and 13 bases lay between the germline ends. The CDR3 covers 14 residues. The CDR3 coding sequence is TGTGCCAGCAGCATCATATCGGGGGACAATGAGCAGTTCTTC. This sequence encodes CASSIISGDNEQFF.